A selection of T cell receptor beta chains follows, all from one sample in a study of T cell clones after liver transplantation. TCRdb's copy holds only in-frame clones and misses some; the assay was immunoSEQ multiplex PCR. Among 20,000 to 30,000 clones, 55% to 70% were seen once, and the ten largest hold around 2.9%. The sample here was CD4+ T cells from blood, taken before liver transplant. These receptors came from a human donor who received a liver transplant. The CDR3 runs from the conserved cysteine through the conserved F or W. Only some rows state a clone size, as once, few, many or a class for expanded clones.

NA	TRBV10-2	TRBJ1-5	CASSYQLPTGGGGNQPQHF
NA	TRBV6-4	TRBJ2-1	CASGQTSGEQFF
NA	TRBV6-6	TRBJ1-3	CASSEGPQERNTIYF
NA	TRBV19	TRBJ2-2	CASQGQGNTGELFF
NA	TRBV28	TRBJ2-1	CASSSGSDEQFF
few	TRBV7-9	TRBJ2-3	CASSLEGTDTQYF
medium-sized	TRBV27	TRBJ2-5	CASSYQGPQETQYF
few	TRBV19	TRBJ1-1	CASSGTAKFSTEAFF
NA	TRBV11-2	TRBJ2-6	CASGRALFSGANVLTF
NA	TRBV2	TRBJ2-3	CASRAGADTQYF
few	TRBV29-1	TRBJ1-6	CSVSREYSYNSPLHF
NA	TRBV7-9	TRBJ1-4	CASSRTAGGNEKLFF
NA	TRBV7-2	TRBJ1-5	CASSFQGAGNQPQHF
NA	TRBV5-4	TRBJ1-2	CASSLERWTGRNYGYTF
few	TRBV19	TRBJ1-5	CASSTTGANQPQHF
NA	TRBV14	TRBJ1-1	CASSLRLDTTTNTEAFF
NA	TRBV19	TRBJ2-3	CASSILVQTDTQYF
NA	TRBV7-9	TRBJ1-2	CASSLATDYGYTF
NA	TRBV10-3	TRBJ2-7	CAISTGASGTASYEQYF
NA	TRBV9	TRBJ2-1	CASSVAGAGSYNEQFF
NA	TRBV6-5	TRBJ1-4	CASSYTGQGRDEKLFF
NA	TRBV5-6	TRBJ2-5	CASSAETQYF
NA	TRBV14	TRBJ2-2	CASSLTGTAGELFF
NA	TRBV29-1	TRBJ1-4	CSVQEGANEKLFF
NA	TRBV4-3	TRBJ2-5	CASSQDLAGVETQYF
NA	TRBV15	TRBJ2-1	CATSRDSAGLGEQFF